These 12 T cell receptor beta chains were all obtained from the same sample, sequenced in a study of type 1 regulatory T cells. TCRdb re-analysed the reads in MiXCR, keeping a single row per CDR3 protein. The sample consists of approximately 3,300 distinct CDR3 sequences, 6.5% to 8.5% of them appearing once. The antigens for these receptors are not known. The sequencing sample was made of cultured T cells, either the whole culture or a sorted T cell fraction (not recorded which). These receptors were collected from a human donor in good health.

In its sample, this clonotype ranks as medium-sized. The CDR3 region is CSARVGASSTDTQYF. The CDR3 region has the DNA TGCAGTGCTAGAGTTGGGGCTTCTAGCACAGATACGCAGTATTTT. The V call is TRBV20-1, the J call TRBJ2-3; maybe TRBD1 (5 bases). Germline loops: CDR1 DFQATT, CDR2 SNEGSKA (reference sequence). The CDR3 totals 15 residues. V lost 1 base and J 0 bases, leaving 11 bases between the germline ends.

About this clonotype: Since a much larger clone is just one base distant, this may be a read error. The chain uses TRBV28 and TRBJ2-7; D may match TRBD1 or TRBD2 (7 bases each). The CDR3 is 15 residues long. The V end was cut by 6 bases, the J end by 1 base, with 16 bases between. Germline CDR1 is MDHEN and CDR2 is SYDVKM. The CDR3 protein is CASSLRGGGSYEQYF. The CDR3 nucleotides are TGTGCCAGCAGCCTCAGGGGGGGCGGTTCCTACGAGCAGTACTTC.

In regard to this clonotype: This likely stems from a read error, as it lies one base from a far larger clone. The chain employs TRBV24-1 and TRBJ2-7; possibly TRBD1 or TRBD2 for D (5 bases each). The CDR3 spans 15 residues. The germline CDR1 and CDR2 sequences are KGHDR and SFDVKD. V gave up 9 bases and J gave up 7 bases, with 24 bases separating them. CDR3 protein: CATEGRAESYNEQYF. As DNA, the CDR3 is TGTGCCACCGAGGGGAGAGCGGAATCCTACAATGAGCAGTACTTC.

In its sample, this clonotype is medium-sized (0.01 to 0.1%). The chain recombines TRBV5-1 with TRBJ2-7; 15 bases are a match to TRBD2. Trimming removed 3 bases from V and 6 bases from J; junction bases left unmatched: 4. The V gene's germline CDR1 is SGHRS and CDR2 YFSETQ. The CDR3 is 15 residues long. Here the CDR3 reads CASSSGLAGGSEQYF. CDR3 in DNA: TGCGCCAGCAGCTCGGGACTAGCGGGAGGATCCGAGCAGTACTTC.

In its sample, this clonotype ranks as medium-sized. J is TRBJ2-1 and V is TRBV7-9; the match to TRBD2 covers 7 bases. There are 16 residues in the CDR3. The germline CDR1 and CDR2 sequences are SEHNR and FQNEAQ (reference sequence). The junction had 13 bases not matched to a gene; V was cut back by 5 bases and J by 6 bases. CDR3 in amino acids: CASSPQRLIAGNEQFF. The CDR3 nucleotides read TGTGCCAGCAGCCCCCAAAGACTTATAGCGGGCAATGAGCAGTTCTTC.

In its sample, this clonotype is medium-sized. This sequence joins TRBV5-4 and TRBJ2-2, with a weak D call TRBD1 (6 bases). Trimming took off 0 bases at V and 6 bases at J, with 12 bases between the two ends. This CDR3 is 15 amino acids long. CDR1 and CDR2 from the germline V gene are SGHNT and YYREEE (reference sequence). CDR3 protein: CASSLAGRGAGELFF. The CDR3 nucleotides are TGTGCCAGCAGCTTGGCCGGCAGGGGAGCCGGGGAGCTGTTTTTT.

This clonotype is medium-sized (0.01 to 0.1%). This sequence joins TRBV5-1 and TRBJ2-3; perhaps TRBD1 as D (6 bases). Looked up from germline, CDR1 is SGHRS and CDR2 is YFSETQ. CDR3 length: 14 amino acids. Trimming left V 3 bases short and J 2 bases short, with 10 bases between. The CDR3 is CASSSGQHTDTQYF. CDR3 bases: TGCGCCAGCAGCTCCGGACAGCACACAGATACGCAGTATTTT.

By frequency in the sample, this clonotype is medium-sized (0.01 to 0.1%). The chain couples TRBV7-8 to TRBJ2-1; unclear D gene. The V gene's germline CDR1 is SGHVS and CDR2 FQNEAQ. The ends were cut back, 0 bases at V and 4 bases at J, with 4 bases in the middle. The CDR3 contains 13 residues. CDR3 nucleotide sequence: TGTGCCAGCAGCTTAGCCCAGTACAATGAGCAGTTCTTC. This encodes CASSLAQYNEQFF. Variable domain in full (rest from reference TRBV7-8 and TRBJ2-1): GAGVSQSPRYKVAKRGQDVALRCDPISGHVSLFWYQQALGQGPEFLTYFQNEAQLDKSGLPSDRFFAERPEGSVSTLKIQRTQQEDSAVYLCASSLAQYNEQFFGPGTRLTVL.

This clonotype qualifies as medium-sized. V usage is TRBV5-4 and J usage is TRBJ2-1; 7 bases align to TRBD2. This CDR3 region has 17 residues. The ends lost 4 bases at V and 5 bases at J; junction bases unmatched: 15. CDR1 SGHNT and CDR2 YYREEE come from the germline V gene (reference sequence). This CDR3 is CASSLVGSSGPHNEQFF. In nucleotides, the CDR3 is TGTGCCAGCAGCCTGGTGGGTTCTAGCGGCCCACACAATGAGCAGTTCTTC.

Within the sample, this clonotype is medium-sized. V is TRBV20-1 and J is TRBJ2-1; perhaps TRBD2 as D (5 bases). V was clipped by 3 bases and J by 0 bases, with 18 bases between them. The CDR3 sequence is 17 residues long. Germline lookup yields CDR1 DFQATT and CDR2 SNEGSKA (reference sequence). CDR3 nucleotides: TGCAGTGCTAGTGGGTCGAGGGTCCGGAGCTCCTACAATGAGCAGTTCTTC. It specifies CSASGSRVRSSYNEQFF.

This clonotype qualifies as medium-sized. V is TRBV28 and J is TRBJ2-1; maybe TRBD2 (6 bases). Trimming stripped 6 bases from V and 11 bases from J, with 11 bases between. This CDR3 region has 11 residues. Germline V lookup: CDR1 MDHEN, CDR2 SYDVKM. CDR3 residues: CASSPGVQQFF. As DNA, the CDR3 is TGTGCCAGCAGCCCGGGAGTCCAGCAGTTCTTC.

This clonotype occurred many times. V usage is TRBV18 and J usage is TRBJ1-1; a weak D match, TRBD1 (6 bases). The CDR3 extends over 13 amino acids. Germline lookup yields CDR1 KGHSH and CDR2 LQKENI. Trimming pared 5 bases from V and 1 base from J, leaving 8 bases between. The CDR3 bases are TGTGCCAGCTCAACGGGACAGAACACTGAAGCTTTCTTT. This codes for CASSTGQNTEAFF. Together with reference TRBV18 and TRBJ1-1, the CDR3 gives the full variable domain: NAGVMQNPRHLVRRRGQEARLRCSPMKGHSHVYWYRQLPEEGLKFMVYLQKENIIDESGMPKERFSAEFPKEGPSILRIQQVVRGDSAAYFCASSTGQNTEAFFGQGTRLTVV.